The rows below give T cell receptor beta chains drawn from one sample of a study of blood T cell repertoires in COVID-19. The table came from immunoSEQ multiplex PCR; TCRdb's copy has only in-frame clones and leaves some out. The data hold about 160,000 clones, with about four fifths observed a single time. The sequenced material came from PBMCs or T cells enriched from blood (not recorded which). Source of these receptors: a woman aged 55-75 years who had recovered from COVID-19. Both conserved end residues are part of each CDR3. Expanded clones get a size class; other rows say once, few or many, or leave the size out.

size	V	J	CDR3
once	TRBV4-2	TRBJ1-5	CASSQDSPTVNQPQHF
NA	TRBV19	TRBJ1-2	CASSPGLIFYGYTF
once	TRBV13	TRBJ2-1	CASVVGGSSYNEQFF
NA	TRBV19	TRBJ1-4	CASSVGTAGNEKLFF
NA	TRBV5-6	TRBJ1-3	CASSSGQLSGNTIYF
NA	TRBV11-2	TRBJ1-1	CASSLVGTWSGTEAFF
many	TRBV19	TRBJ2-3	CASTGTASTDTQYF
NA	TRBV19	TRBJ2-1	CASSIGSGKSYNEQFF
NA	TRBV30	TRBJ2-2	CAWSRGTGTGELFF
NA	TRBV29-1	TRBJ2-2	CSVPGQGAYTGELFF
NA	TRBV2	TRBJ1-5	CASSEGRVTNQPQHF
once	TRBV30	TRBJ1-3	CAWSAQGNTIYF
NA	TRBV11-2	TRBJ2-1	CASSLGTSGVNEQFF
NA	TRBV2	TRBJ1-2	CASSVDRGSYGYTF
NA	TRBV2	TRBJ1-6	CASSGQLDSPLHF
NA	TRBV2	TRBJ2-3	CASIPGLAEGDTQYF
NA	TRBV5-1	TRBJ2-2	CASRPRQGEPTGELFF
many	TRBV7-8	TRBJ1-3	CASSLQYTIYF
NA	TRBV5-1	TRBJ2-3	CASSLGTSTLTDTQYF
many	TRBV5-6	TRBJ1-2	CASSRRGQGNYGYTF
NA	TRBV2	TRBJ1-3	CASKKGGVSGNTIYF
NA	TRBV5-1	TRBJ1-1	CASSLLPGDTEAFF
NA	TRBV7-9	TRBJ1-2	CASSLVVIKGGYGYTF
NA	TRBV7-3	TRBJ1-6	CASSDGQGPSPLHF